This T cell receptor beta chain was documented in a study of CD8 T cells in Susac syndrome. Broader study findings: The study conceded that relatively few individuals underwent its TCR sequencing and HLA analysis.

The CDR3 is 14 amino acids. Trimming at V came to 5 bases and at J to 3 bases, leaving 5 bases not matched to a gene. Details on this clonotype: Its antigen remains unidentified.

With random hexamers, reverse transcription was performed on about 0.45 to 1 ug of RNA. TCRdb independently ran MiXCR on the immunoSEQ multiplex PCR reads; one entry per CDR3 protein. Among just over 300,000 distinct CDR3 sequences listed, about 91% were seen once. Both CD4+ and CD8+ T cells were negatively isolated, and TEMRA cells underwent FACS enrichment. V gene TRBV12-3 or TRBV12-4 combines with J gene TRBJ2-3, with TRBD2 matching over 7 bases. Source material: CD4+ T cells from PBMCs. This clonotype originated in a human donor with multiple sclerosis. The CDR3 DNA reads TGTGCCAGCAGTCCGCGGGAGAGTACAGATACGCAGTATTTT. This translates into CASSPRESTDTQYF.